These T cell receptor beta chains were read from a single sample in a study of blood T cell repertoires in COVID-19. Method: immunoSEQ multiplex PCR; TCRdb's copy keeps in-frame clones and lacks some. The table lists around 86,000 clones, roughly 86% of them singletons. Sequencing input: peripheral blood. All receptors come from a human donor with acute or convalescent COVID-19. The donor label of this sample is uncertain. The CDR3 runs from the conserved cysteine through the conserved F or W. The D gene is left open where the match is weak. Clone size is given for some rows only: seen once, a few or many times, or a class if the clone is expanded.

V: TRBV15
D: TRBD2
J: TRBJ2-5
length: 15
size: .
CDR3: CATSARGGAGETQYF
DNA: TGTGCCACCAGCGCGCGGGGGGGGGCGGGAGAGACCCAGTACTTC

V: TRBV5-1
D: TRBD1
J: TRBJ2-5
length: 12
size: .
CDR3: CASGDREETQYF
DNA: TGCGCCAGCGGGGACAGGGAGGAGACCCAGTACTTC

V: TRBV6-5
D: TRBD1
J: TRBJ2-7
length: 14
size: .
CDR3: CASRPGTANYEQYF
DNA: TGTGCCAGCAGACCCGGGACAGCAAACTACGAGCAGTACTTC

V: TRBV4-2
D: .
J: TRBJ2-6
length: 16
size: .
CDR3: CASSQGLGAGANVLTF
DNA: TGTGCCAGCAGCCAAGGCCTGGGAGCTGGGGCCAACGTCCTGACTTTC

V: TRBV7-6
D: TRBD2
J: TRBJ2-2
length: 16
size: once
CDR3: CASSPLSGGANGELFF
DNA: TGTGCCAGCAGCCCCCTTAGCGGGGGGGCGAACGGGGAGCTGTTTTTT

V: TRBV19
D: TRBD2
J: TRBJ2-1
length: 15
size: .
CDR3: CASTIGLAGHNEQFF
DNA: TGTGCCAGTACCATAGGACTAGCGGGGCACAATGAGCAGTTCTTC

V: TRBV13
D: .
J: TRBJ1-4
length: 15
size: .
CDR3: CASSLTGLKGGKLFF
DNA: TGTGCCAGCAGCTTAACGGGACTGAAAGGAGGAAAACTGTTTTTT

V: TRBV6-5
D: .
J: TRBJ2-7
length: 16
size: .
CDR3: CASSYSGTGLTYEQYF
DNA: TGTGCCAGCAGTTATAGCGGGACAGGGCTTACCTACGAGCAGTACTTC

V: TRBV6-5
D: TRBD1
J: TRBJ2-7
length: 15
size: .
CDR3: CASSYQDRGTYEQYF
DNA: TGTGCCAGCAGTTACCAGGACAGGGGAACCTACGAGCAGTACTTC

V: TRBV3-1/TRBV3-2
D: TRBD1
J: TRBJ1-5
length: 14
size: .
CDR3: CASSNTGGRQPQHF
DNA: TGTGCCAGCAGCAACACAGGGGGCCGTCAGCCCCAGCATTTT

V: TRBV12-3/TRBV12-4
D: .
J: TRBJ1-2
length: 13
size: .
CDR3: CASSLSAGYGYTF
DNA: TGTGCCAGCAGTTTGTCCGCAGGCTATGGCTACACCTTC

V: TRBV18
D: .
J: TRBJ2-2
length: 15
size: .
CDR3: CASSSFTSDPGELFF
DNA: TGTGCCAGCTCCTCGTTCACAAGCGATCCCGGGGAGCTGTTTTTT

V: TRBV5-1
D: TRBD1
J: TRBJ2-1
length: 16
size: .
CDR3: CASSGQTGALNNEQFF
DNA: TGCGCCAGCAGCGGCCAGACAGGGGCCCTAAACAATGAGCAGTTCTTC

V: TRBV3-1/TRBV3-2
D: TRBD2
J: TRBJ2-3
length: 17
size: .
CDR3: CASSQDWEGKSTDTQYF
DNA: TGTGCCAGCAGCCAAGATTGGGAGGGAAAGAGCACAGATACGCAGTATTTT

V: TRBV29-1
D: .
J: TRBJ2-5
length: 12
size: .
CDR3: CSVERSRETQYF
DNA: TGCAGCGTTGAACGGAGTCGGGAGACCCAGTACTTC

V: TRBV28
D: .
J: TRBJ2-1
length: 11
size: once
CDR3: CASGGAISSFF
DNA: TGTGCCAGCGGGGGGGCCATCTCATCGTTCTTC

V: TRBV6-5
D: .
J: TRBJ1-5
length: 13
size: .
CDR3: CASSYERGQPQHF
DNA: TGTGCCAGCAGTTACGAGCGGGGTCAGCCCCAGCATTTT

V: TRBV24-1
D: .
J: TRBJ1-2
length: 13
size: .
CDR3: CATSDLDSYGYTF
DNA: TGTGCCACCAGTGATTTGGACAGCTATGGCTACACCTTC

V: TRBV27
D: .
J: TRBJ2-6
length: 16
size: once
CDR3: CASSLSASSGANVLTF
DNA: TGTGCCAGCAGTTTATCCGCGAGCTCTGGGGCCAACGTCCTGACTTTC

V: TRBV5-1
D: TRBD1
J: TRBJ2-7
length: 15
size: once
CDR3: CASSYPGTGGNEQYF
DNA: TGCGCCAGCAGCTACCCCGGGACAGGGGGTAATGAGCAGTACTTC

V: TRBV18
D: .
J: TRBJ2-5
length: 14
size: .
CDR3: CASSPPTSSETQYF
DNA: TGTGCCAGCTCACCCCCCACGAGTTCCGAGACCCAGTACTTC

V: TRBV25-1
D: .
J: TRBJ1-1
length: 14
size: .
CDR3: CASMTALGSTEAFF
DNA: TGTGCCAGCATGACAGCCCTCGGTAGCACTGAAGCTTTCTTT